Described below is a single TCR beta chain sequence and its context. In the original workflow: Reference gene primer amplification in the assay estimated nucleated cell counts. TCRdb keeps only in-frame clones here, not all; method: immunoSEQ multiplex PCR. Clonal size and the V and J genes are those of that table, whereas D and trimming came from the DNA. The profile shows 200,000 to 250,000 clones, approximately 84% of them singletons. The CDR3 is 14 residues long. V was pared by 7 bases and J by 5 bases, with 5 bases of the junction left unmatched. Germline V gene lookup returns CDR1 SNHLY and CDR2 FYNNEI. The sample is drawn from a study of blood T cell repertoires in COVID-19.

The chain combines TRBV2 with TRBJ1-6; 7 nucleotides match TRBD1. This TCR came from a woman aged 45-65 years with active or convalescent COVID-19. Sequencing was performed on peripheral blood. The CDR3 DNA is TGTGCCAGCATCTCGACAGGGAATAATTCACCCCTCCACTTT. It specifies CASISTGNNSPLHF.